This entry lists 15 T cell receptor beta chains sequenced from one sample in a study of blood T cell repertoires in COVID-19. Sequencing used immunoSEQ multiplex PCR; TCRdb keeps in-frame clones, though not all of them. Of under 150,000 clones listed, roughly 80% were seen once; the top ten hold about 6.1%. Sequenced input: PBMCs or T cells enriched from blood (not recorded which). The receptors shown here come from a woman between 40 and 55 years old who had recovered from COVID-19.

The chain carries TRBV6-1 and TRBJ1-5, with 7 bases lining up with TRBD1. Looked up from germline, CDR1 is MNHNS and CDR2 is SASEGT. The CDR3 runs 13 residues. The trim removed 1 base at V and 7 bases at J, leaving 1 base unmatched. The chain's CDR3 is CASSEGRGQPQHF. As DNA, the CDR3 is TGTGCCAGCAGTGAAGGCAGGGGGCAGCCCCAGCATTTT.

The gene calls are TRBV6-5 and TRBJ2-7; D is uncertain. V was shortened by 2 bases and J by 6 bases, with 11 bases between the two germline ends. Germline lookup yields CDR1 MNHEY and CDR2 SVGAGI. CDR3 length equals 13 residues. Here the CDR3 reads CASSYSFSREQYF. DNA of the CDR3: TGTGCCAGCAGTTACAGTTTTAGTCGCGAGCAGTACTTC.

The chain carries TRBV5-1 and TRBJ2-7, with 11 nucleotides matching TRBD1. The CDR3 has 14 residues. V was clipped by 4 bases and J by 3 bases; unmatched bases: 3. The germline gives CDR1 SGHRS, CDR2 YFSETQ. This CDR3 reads CASSLGTGGYEQYF. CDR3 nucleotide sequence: TGCGCCAGCAGCCTAGGGACAGGGGGCTACGAGCAGTACTTC.

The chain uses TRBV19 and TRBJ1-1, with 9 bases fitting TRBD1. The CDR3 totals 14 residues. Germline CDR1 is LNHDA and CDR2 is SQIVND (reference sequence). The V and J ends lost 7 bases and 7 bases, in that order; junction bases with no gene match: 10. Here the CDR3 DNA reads TGTGCCAGTACTGGGACAGGGCTTAAGGGTGAAGCTTTCTTT. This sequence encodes CASTGTGLKGEAFF.

Here the CDR3 reads CASSLQAGAHYEQYF. The CDR3 DNA sequence: TGTGCCAGCAGCTTGCAAGCGGGAGCACACTACGAGCAGTACTTC. V gene TRBV7-3 combines with J gene TRBJ2-7, with 8 bases fitting TRBD2. There are 15 residues in the CDR3. The V segment lost 3 bases and the J segment 3 bases; nucleotides outside the gene matches: 7. Germline values: CDR1 SGHTA, CDR2 FQGTGA.

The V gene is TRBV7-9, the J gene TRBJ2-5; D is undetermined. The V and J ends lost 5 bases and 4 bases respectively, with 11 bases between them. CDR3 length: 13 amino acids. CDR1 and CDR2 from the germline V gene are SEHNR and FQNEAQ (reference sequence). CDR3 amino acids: CASSREVGETQYF. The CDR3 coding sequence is TGTGCCAGCAGCCGTGAGGTCGGAGAGACCCAGTACTTC.

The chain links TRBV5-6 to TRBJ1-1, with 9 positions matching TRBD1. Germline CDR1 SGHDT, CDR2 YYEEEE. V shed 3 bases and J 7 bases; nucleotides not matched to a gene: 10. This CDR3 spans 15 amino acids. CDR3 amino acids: CASSSGQGRFNEAFF. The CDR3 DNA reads TGTGCCAGCAGCTCGGGACAGGGTCGCTTTAATGAAGCTTTCTTT.

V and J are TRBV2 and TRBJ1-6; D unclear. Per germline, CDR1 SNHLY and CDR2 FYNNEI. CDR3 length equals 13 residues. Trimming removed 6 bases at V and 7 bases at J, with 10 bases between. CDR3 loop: CASRQNLNSPLHF. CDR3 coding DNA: TGTGCCAGCAGACAAAACCTGAATTCACCCCTCCACTTT.

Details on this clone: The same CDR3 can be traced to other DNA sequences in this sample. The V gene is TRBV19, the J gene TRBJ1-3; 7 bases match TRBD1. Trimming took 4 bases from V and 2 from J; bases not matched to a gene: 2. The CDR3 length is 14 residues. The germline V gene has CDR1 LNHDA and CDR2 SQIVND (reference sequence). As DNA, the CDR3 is TGTGCCAGTAGTACCGACAGGGCTGGAAACACCATATATTTT. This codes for CASSTDRAGNTIYF.

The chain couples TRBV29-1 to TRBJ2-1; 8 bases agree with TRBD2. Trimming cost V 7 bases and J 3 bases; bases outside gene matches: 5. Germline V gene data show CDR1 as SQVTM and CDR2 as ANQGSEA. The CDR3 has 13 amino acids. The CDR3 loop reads CSGTSGFYNEQFF. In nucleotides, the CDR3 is TGCAGCGGAACTAGCGGCTTCTACAATGAGCAGTTCTTC.

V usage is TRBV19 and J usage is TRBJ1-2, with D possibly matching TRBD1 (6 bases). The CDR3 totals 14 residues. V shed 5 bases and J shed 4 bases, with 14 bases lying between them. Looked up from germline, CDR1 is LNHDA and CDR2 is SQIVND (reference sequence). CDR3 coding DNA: TGTGCCAGTAGTGCGGACAGCCTTACCTATGGCTACACCTTC. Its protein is CASSADSLTYGYTF.

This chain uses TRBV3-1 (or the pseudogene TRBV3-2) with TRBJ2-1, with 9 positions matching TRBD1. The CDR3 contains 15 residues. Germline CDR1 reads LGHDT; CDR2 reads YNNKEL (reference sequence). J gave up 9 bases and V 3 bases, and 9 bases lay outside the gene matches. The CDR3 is CASSQGTGSSGEQFF. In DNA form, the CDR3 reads TGTGCCAGCAGCCAGGGGACAGGGAGTTCGGGTGAGCAGTTCTTC.

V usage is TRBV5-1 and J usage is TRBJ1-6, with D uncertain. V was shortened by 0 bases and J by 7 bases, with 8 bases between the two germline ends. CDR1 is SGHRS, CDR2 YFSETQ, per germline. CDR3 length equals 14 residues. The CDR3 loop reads CASSLAQWNSPLHF. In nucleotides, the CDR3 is TGCGCCAGCAGCTTGGCGCAGTGGAATTCACCCCTCCACTTT.

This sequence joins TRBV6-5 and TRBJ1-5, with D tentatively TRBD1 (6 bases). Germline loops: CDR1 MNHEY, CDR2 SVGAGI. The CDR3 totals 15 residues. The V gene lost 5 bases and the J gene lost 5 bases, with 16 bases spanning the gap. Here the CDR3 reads CASSPGRTVDQPQHF. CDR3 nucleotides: TGTGCCAGCAGTCCAGGTCGGACAGTCGATCAGCCCCAGCATTTT.

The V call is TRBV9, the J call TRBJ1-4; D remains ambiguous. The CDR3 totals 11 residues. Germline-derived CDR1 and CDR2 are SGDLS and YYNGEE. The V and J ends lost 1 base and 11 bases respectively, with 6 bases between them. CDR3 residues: CASSVSEKLFF. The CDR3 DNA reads TGTGCCAGCAGCGTATCTGAGAAACTGTTTTTT.